One and the same sample provided the 29 T cell receptor beta chains below, sequenced in a study of shared clonotypes between healthy human individuals. Cells designated naive CD8 were CD45RO-negative and were positively selected for CCR7, with terminally differentiated effector memory CD45RA+ cells excluded. Produced via immunoSEQ multiplex PCR; TCRdb's table is partial and in-frame only. Of roughly 890,000 clones listed, about 91% are singletons. The specimen sequenced was naive CD8+ T cells sorted from blood. The receptors here all came from a man aged 25 to 45 in good health.

The V call is TRBV6-5, the J call TRBJ1-1; D uncertain. V lost 1 base, J lost 1 base, and 4 bases lay in between. The CDR3 is 13 residues long. CDR1 and CDR2 from the germline V gene are MNHEY and SVGAGI. The CDR3 nucleotides read TGTGCCAGCAGTTACTGGGAGAACACTGAAGCTTTCTTT. Protein: CASSYWENTEAFF.

The chain carries TRBV7-9 and TRBJ2-1; a weak D match, TRBD2 (5 bases). The CDR3 loop spans 16 amino acids. In germline, CDR1 is SEHNR, CDR2 FQNEAQ (reference sequence). V was shortened by 4 bases and J by 0 bases, with 13 bases between the two germline ends. The CDR3 DNA is TGTGCCAGCAGCTCAGAGCGGAAGAGCTCCTACAATGAGCAGTTCTTC. It translates to CASSSERKSSYNEQFF.

The chain carries TRBV4-2 and TRBJ2-7; 10 bases are a match to TRBD2. V gave up 0 bases and J gave up 6 bases; unmatched junction bases: 11. Germline loops: CDR1 LGHNA, CDR2 YNFKEQ. The CDR3 sequence is 17 residues long. The CDR3 DNA sequence: TGTGCCAGCAGCCAAGATGTGCGCACAACTAGCGGGACCGAGCAGTACTTC. It encodes CASSQDVRTTSGTEQYF.

The chain couples TRBV4-2 to TRBJ1-1; 9 nucleotides align to TRBD1. This CDR3 is built from 16 residues. V lost 3 bases, J lost 5 bases, and 10 bases stayed unmatched. Germline V lookup: CDR1 LGHNA, CDR2 YNFKEQ. CDR3 sequence reads: CASSHTGTGYGTEAFF. CDR3 bases: TGTGCCAGCAGCCACACCGGGACAGGGTACGGAACTGAAGCTTTCTTT.

The chain carries TRBV27 and TRBJ1-3; D is ambiguous. The V gene lost 6 bases and the J gene lost 0 bases, with 3 bases spanning the gap. Germline V gene data show CDR1 as MNHEY and CDR2 as SMNVEV (reference sequence). This CDR3 has 12 residues. CDR3 coding DNA: TGTGCCAGCAGGGACTCTGGAAACACCATATATTTT. This codes for CASRDSGNTIYF.

The chain combines TRBV25-1 with TRBJ1-1; 8 bases match TRBD1. The length of the CDR3 is 15 residues. The germline V gene has CDR1 MGHDK and CDR2 SYGVNS. Losses at the gene ends were 4 bases for V and 0 bases for J; bases not matched to a gene: 4. CDR3 loop: CASSAGQGLNTEAFF. The CDR3 nucleotides read TGTGCCAGCAGTGCAGGACAGGGATTGAACACTGAAGCTTTCTTT.

The chain uses TRBV28 and TRBJ2-1, with 11 nucleotides matching TRBD2. CDR3 length: 20 amino acids. CDR1 MDHEN and CDR2 SYDVKM come from the germline V gene. V lost 4 bases and J lost 0; bases outside the gene matches: 14. CDR3 nucleotides: TGTGCCAGCAGTTACCTTGGACTAGCGGGTTCCGATTTCTCCTACAATGAGCAGTTCTTC. Encoded protein: CASSYLGLAGSDFSYNEQFF.

The chain uses TRBV10-1 and TRBJ2-2; TRBD1 is a possible D gene (6 bases). Germline values: CDR1 WNHNN, CDR2 SYGVQD (reference sequence). The CDR3 loop spans 14 amino acids. The V end was cut by 2 bases, the J end by 8 bases, with 12 bases between. In nucleotides, the CDR3 is TGCGCCAGCAGTGAGACAGGGTCCTCAGGGGAGCTGTTTTTT. Translation: CASSETGSSGELFF.

This chain connects TRBV28 to TRBJ1-4; 9 bases match TRBD1. There are 18 residues in the CDR3. Trimming at V came to 5 bases and at J to 6 bases, leaving 16 bases not matched to a gene. Per germline, CDR1 MDHEN and CDR2 SYDVKM. CDR3 region: CASSPLRWDRAWDEKLFF. CDR3 nucleotide sequence: TGTGCCAGCAGTCCGCTTCGATGGGACAGGGCATGGGATGAAAAACTGTTTTTT.

The chain recombines TRBV6-1 with TRBJ1-5, with 7 bases fitting TRBD1. The CDR3 is 15 residues long. Germline CDR1 is MNHNS and CDR2 is SASEGT. The V gene end was trimmed by 3 bases and the J gene end by 5 bases; junction bases not matched to a gene: 7. The CDR3, as DNA: TGTGCCAGCAGTGAGCTACAGGGGATAGATCAGCCCCAGCATTTT. It is translated as CASSELQGIDQPQHF.

The V call is TRBV15, the J call TRBJ2-2; D may be TRBD2 (6 bases). The germline V gene has CDR1 LNHNV and CDR2 YYDKDF (reference sequence). This CDR3 is 16 amino acids long. V lost 1 base and J lost 3, with 12 bases in between. The chain's CDR3 is CATSRAGRVDTGELFF. CDR3 nucleotides: TGTGCCACCAGCAGAGCCGGGAGAGTTGACACCGGGGAGCTGTTTTTT.

The rearrangement links TRBV5-1 to TRBJ2-2, with TRBD1 matching 11 bases. This CDR3 has 19 amino acids. V gave up 4 bases and J gave up 4 bases; unmatched junction bases: 15. CDR1 and CDR2 from the germline V gene are SGHRS and YFSETQ. As DNA, the CDR3 is TGCGCCAGCAGCCCCCGGGACAGGGGGGCCGTCAAACCCACCGGGGAGCTGTTTTTT. This sequence encodes CASSPRDRGAVKPTGELFF. Together with reference TRBV5-1 and TRBJ2-2, the CDR3 gives the full variable domain: KAGVTQTPRYLIKTRGQQVTLSCSPISGHRSVSWYQQTPGQGLQFLFEYFSETQRNKGNFPGRFSGRQFSNSRSEMNVSTLELGDSALYLCASSPRDRGAVKPTGELFFGEGSRLTVL.

This clone was observed once. This chain joins TRBV9 and TRBJ2-1, with D possibly being TRBD2 (5 bases). The germline V gene has CDR1 SGDLS and CDR2 YYNGEE. V was cut by 4 bases and J by 4 bases, with 18 bases left in between. This CDR3 region has 16 residues. The CDR3 loop is CASSREATRVYNEQFF. The CDR3 DNA is TGTGCCAGCAGCCGAGAGGCTACGAGGGTGTACAATGAGCAGTTCTTC. Full variable domain (rest looked up from reference TRBV9 and TRBJ2-1): DSGVTQTPKHLITATGQRVTLRCSPRSGDLSVYWYQQSLDQGLQFLIQYYNGEERAKGNILERFSAQQFPDLHSELNLSSLELGDSALYFCASSREATRVYNEQFFGPGTRLTVL.

V and J are TRBV28 and TRBJ1-5; 9 nucleotides match TRBD1. CDR1 MDHEN and CDR2 SYDVKM come from the germline V gene. This CDR3 region has 15 residues. Trimming at V came to 5 bases and at J to 0 bases, leaving 2 bases not matched to a gene. The CDR3 region is CASSQDRGSNQPQHF. For the CDR3, the DNA is TGTGCCAGCAGTCAGGACAGGGGTAGCAATCAGCCCCAGCATTTT.

This chain links TRBV7-8 with TRBJ1-5, with 7 bases identical to TRBD1. CDR1 SGHVS and CDR2 FQNEAQ come from the germline V gene. This CDR3 spans 15 amino acids. J was trimmed by 2 bases and V by 4 bases; bases with no gene match: 5. As DNA, the CDR3 is TGTGCCAGCAGCTCCCTTACAGGGGGCAATCAGCCCCAGCATTTT. Its translation: CASSSLTGGNQPQHF.

In its sample, this clone was seen once. This rearrangement joins TRBV15 to TRBJ2-5; tentative D call: TRBD2 (6 bases). The germline V and J ends were trimmed by 4 bases and 5 bases, with 17 bases remaining between them. Germline CDR1 is LNHNV and CDR2 is YYDKDF (reference sequence). The CDR3 has 15 amino acids. CDR3 DNA: TGTGCCACCAGCATGGAGGGAAATAGGGAGGAGACCCAGTACTTC. Encoded protein: CATSMEGNREETQYF.

The J gene is TRBJ2-1, the V gene TRBV5-1; 7 nucleotides align to TRBD1. V dropped 4 bases and J dropped 5; count of bases not matched to a gene: 9. Germline-derived CDR1 and CDR2 are SGHRS and YFSETQ. This CDR3 comprises 15 residues. The CDR3 loop reads CASSNRQGRNNEQFF. DNA for the CDR3: TGCGCCAGCAGCAACAGACAGGGAAGGAACAATGAGCAGTTCTTC.

This chain joins TRBV30 and TRBJ2-5; D is perhaps TRBD1 or TRBD2 (5 bases each). The CDR3 is 15 amino acids. CDR1 is GTSNPN, CDR2 SVGIG, per germline (reference sequence). Trimming removed 1 base at V and 3 bases at J, with 15 bases between. CDR3 DNA sequence: TGTGCCTGGAGTGCGCTGGGGACGCAAAAAGAGACCCAGTACTTC. Translation gives CAWSALGTQKETQYF.

CDR3 protein: CASSQGTSARGSYEQYF. The CDR3 bases are TGTGCCAGCAGCCAAGGGACTAGCGCCAGAGGCTCCTACGAGCAGTACTTC. The gene calls are TRBV7-8 and TRBJ2-7; TRBD2 aligns across 10 bases. The CDR3 runs 17 residues. The germline V gene encodes CDR1 SGHVS and CDR2 FQNEAQ. After removal of 5 bases from V and 0 bases from J, the junction contained 10 bases not matched to a gene.

This clone occurred a few times. This chain uses TRBV13 with TRBJ1-2; D is ambiguous. The ends were cut back, 1 base at V and 7 bases at J, with 7 bases in the middle. Germline V gene data show CDR1 as PRHDT and CDR2 as FYEKMQ (reference sequence). The CDR3 has 12 amino acids. The CDR3 DNA is TGTGCCAGCAGCTTAGCGCTCTCTGGCTACACCTTC. Its protein product is CASSLALSGYTF.

The chain has TRBV29-1 and TRBJ2-1, with D perhaps matching TRBD1 or TRBD2 (6 bases each). Per the germline V gene, CDR1 is SQVTM and CDR2 is ANQGSEA. This CDR3 is 14 amino acids long. The V end was cut by 7 bases, the J end by 1 base, with 14 bases between. The CDR3 nucleotides are TGCAGCGGAACTAGCAGGGGTTCCTACAATGAGCAGTTCTTC. It codes for CSGTSRGSYNEQFF.

A single count supports this clone. The chain combines TRBV7-8 with TRBJ2-7, with 8 bases matching TRBD1. J was trimmed by 4 bases and V by 1 base; bases with no gene match: 12. The CDR3 totals 17 residues. CDR1 and CDR2 (germline): SGHVS, FQNEAQ. CDR3 protein: CASSLVRGQGFSYEQYF. Written as DNA, the CDR3 is TGTGCCAGCAGCTTAGTGAGAGGACAGGGATTTTCGTACGAGCAGTACTTC.

This chain uses TRBV10-3 with TRBJ2-1, with D hard to call. V was pared by 0 bases and J by 8 bases, with 2 bases between. The CDR3 is made up of 11 amino acids. Germline CDR1 and CDR2: ENHRY and SYGVKD. Here the CDR3 reads CAISESYEQFF. CDR3 nucleotides: TGTGCCATCAGTGAGTCGTATGAGCAGTTCTTC.

The gene calls are TRBV7-2 and TRBJ1-2, with 8 bases that match TRBD1. The CDR3 sequence is 15 residues long. The ends lost 5 bases at V and 2 bases at J; junction bases unmatched: 7. CDR1 is SGHTA, CDR2 FQGNSA, per germline. CDR3 in amino acids: CASSSRGTGNYGYTF. Here the CDR3 DNA reads TGTGCCAGCAGCAGTCGCGGGACAGGCAACTATGGCTACACCTTC. Variable domain in full (rest from reference TRBV7-2 and TRBJ1-2): GAGVSQSPSNKVTEKGKDVELRCDPISGHTALYWYRQSLGQGLEFLIYFQGNSAPDKSGLPSDRFSAERTGGSVSTLTIQRTQQEDSAVYLCASSSRGTGNYGYTFGSGTRLTVV.

The genes are TRBV29-1 and TRBJ2-1; 7 bases map to TRBD2. From germline, CDR1 is SQVTM and CDR2 ANQGSEA. Losses at the gene ends were 2 bases for V and 4 bases for J; bases not matched to a gene: 5. This CDR3 comprises 14 residues. CDR3 DNA: TGCAGCGTTGAAAGGCGGGAGAGATACAATGAGCAGTTCTTC. Protein: CSVERRERYNEQFF.

The chain links TRBV7-9 to TRBJ2-3; D remains ambiguous. Trimming took off 1 base at V and 6 bases at J, with 8 bases between the two ends. Germline V gene sequence: CDR1 SEHNR, CDR2 FQNEAQ (reference sequence). The CDR3 runs to 13 residues. This CDR3 is CASSLEDGDTQYF. The DNA for the CDR3 is TGTGCCAGCAGCTTAGAGGACGGGGATACGCAGTATTTT.

The chain employs TRBV28 and TRBJ2-7; TRBD1 or TRBD2 may be the D gene (6 bases each). This CDR3 contains 14 residues. V dropped 3 bases and J dropped 2 bases, with 11 bases sitting between them. In germline, CDR1 is MDHEN, CDR2 SYDVKM. The CDR3: CASSFTGRTYEQYF. For the CDR3, the DNA is TGTGCCAGCAGTTTTACAGGGAGGACCTACGAGCAGTACTTC. Full variable domain (rest looked up from reference TRBV28 and TRBJ2-7): DVKVTQSSRYLVKRTGEKVFLECVQDMDHENMFWYRQDPGLGLRLIYFSYDVKMKEKGDIPEGYSVSREKKERFSLILESASTNQTSMYLCASSFTGRTYEQYFGPGTRLTVT.

This chain links TRBV28 with TRBJ2-1; D is ambiguous. Germline V lookup: CDR1 MDHEN, CDR2 SYDVKM. Trimming took off 7 bases at V and 1 base at J, with 11 bases between the two ends. The CDR3 is 14 amino acids. CDR3 amino acids: CASTSSRSYNEQFF. The CDR3 nucleotides are TGTGCCAGCACCTCATCTAGGTCCTACAATGAGCAGTTCTTC. The variable domain in full, completed from reference TRBV28 and TRBJ2-1, reads DVKVTQSSRYLVKRTGEKVFLECVQDMDHENMFWYRQDPGLGLRLIYFSYDVKMKEKGDIPEGYSVSREKKERFSLILESASTNQTSMYLCASTSSRSYNEQFFGPGTRLTVL.

The chain is built from TRBV6-5 and TRBJ2-7; D ambiguous. V was cut by 7 bases and J by 2 bases, with 6 bases left in between. CDR1 MNHEY and CDR2 SVGAGI come from the germline V gene. The CDR3 loop spans 11 amino acids. CDR3 sequence: CASKSAYEQYF. In DNA, the CDR3 is TGTGCCAGCAAGTCCGCCTACGAGCAGTACTTC.